This is a list of T cell receptor beta chains from one sample in a study of cytomegalovirus exposure and HLA in healthy donors. The table came from immunoSEQ multiplex PCR; TCRdb's copy has only in-frame clones and leaves some out. This sample has approximately 150,000 clones; roughly 74% occur once, and the top ten carry approximately 10%. The sequencing sample was made of PBMCs. Receptor source: a young man in good health and CMV-seropositive. Both conserved end residues are part of each CDR3. D genes are given only for firm matches. Clone size is given for some rows only: seen once, a few or many times, or a class if the clone is expanded.

clone_size	v_call	d_call	j_call	cdr3_nt	cdr3_aa
-	TRBV28	-	TRBJ2-7	TGTGCCAGCAGTTTAGCTCAGGGCTACGAGCAGTACTTC	CASSLAQGYEQYF
-	TRBV19	TRBD2	TRBJ2-7	TGTGCCAGTAGTATACAGGCGGGAGGCCGCTACGAGCAGTACTTC	CASSIQAGGRYEQYF
-	TRBV18	-	TRBJ1-1	TGTGCCAGCTCACCACAGGACATGAACACTGAAGCTTTCTTT	CASSPQDMNTEAFF
-	TRBV5-4	TRBD1	TRBJ1-2	TGTGCCAGCAGCTTGACCAGGGGGCCCATACTGCATGGCTACACCTTC	CASSLTRGPILHGYTF
-	TRBV28	TRBD2	TRBJ2-7	TGTGCCAGCATACTAGCGGGAGGAAGTTACGAGCAGTACTTC	CASILAGGSYEQYF
-	TRBV4-1	-	TRBJ1-2	TGCGCCAGCAGCCAAGGTCCAGGGCCCTCCTATGGCTACACCTTC	CASSQGPGPSYGYTF
-	TRBV6-5	-	TRBJ2-3	TGTGCCAGCAGTTACCAACAGTTGGATACGCAGTATTTT	CASSYQQLDTQYF
-	TRBV27	-	TRBJ1-6	TGTGCCAGCAGGCGGGATTTGCAGCTTTGGGATTCACCCCTCCACTTT	CASRRDLQLWDSPLHF
-	TRBV6-1	-	TRBJ2-7	TGTGCCAGCGATCGGGGGGCTGTCTGCGAGCAGTACTTC	CASDRGAVCEQYF
-	TRBV30	-	TRBJ1-1	TGTGCCGCAGACAGGCGGAACACTGAAGCTTTCTTT	CAADRRNTEAFF
few	TRBV5-1	TRBD1	TRBJ2-2	TGCGCCAGCAGCTGGGGGACAGCCTCTGGGGAGCTGTTTTTT	CASSWGTASGELFF
-	TRBV5-1	-	TRBJ2-5	TGCGCCAGCGGGGACACCTCCCAAGAGACCCAGTACTTC	CASGDTSQETQYF
-	TRBV5-4	TRBD1	TRBJ2-7	TGTGCCAGCAGCCCTCAGGGGGCGCACTACGAGCAGTACTTC	CASSPQGAHYEQYF
-	TRBV9	-	TRBJ2-7	TGTGCCAGCAGCGGGAGGTCCTACGAGCAGTACTTC	CASSGRSYEQYF
-	TRBV18	-	TRBJ1-3	TGTGCCAGCTCACCAATCACAACCGAAGGAAACACCATATATTTT	CASSPITTEGNTIYF
-	TRBV15	-	TRBJ1-5	TGTGCCACCAGCAGAGGTTTACTTCTTAATCAGCCCCAGCATTTT	CATSRGLLLNQPQHF
-	TRBV27	TRBD1	TRBJ2-7	TGTGCCAGCAGTTTCCCGGGACAGGGTATCTACGAGCAGTACTTC	CASSFPGQGIYEQYF
few	TRBV13	TRBD1	TRBJ1-1	TGTGCCAGTAGACAGGGGGCAGTTCAAGCTTTCTTT	CASRQGAVQAFF
few	TRBV2	TRBD1	TRBJ1-5	TGTGCCAGCAGCTGGGGACAGGCTTATAGCAATCAGCCCCAGCATTTT	CASSWGQAYSNQPQHF
-	TRBV9	TRBD2	TRBJ2-3	TGTGCCAGCAGCGGCCGGACTAGCGGGACTACAGATACGCAGTATTTT	CASSGRTSGTTDTQYF
-	TRBV5-1	-	TRBJ2-1	TGCGCCAGCAGCTTGATAGGGAGCTCCTACAATGAGCAGTTCTTC	CASSLIGSSYNEQFF
-	TRBV18	TRBD2	TRBJ2-7	TGTGCCAGCTCACCATTCACGGGACTAGCCTACGAGCAGTACTTC	CASSPFTGLAYEQYF
few	TRBV6-6	-	TRBJ1-4	TGTGCCAGCAGTCTTACTAAGGGGCCTCTGGATGAAAAACTGTTTTTT	CASSLTKGPLDEKLFF
-	TRBV28	TRBD2	TRBJ2-1	TGTGCCAGCAGGACCGGGACTAGCGGGGAGTACAATGAGCAGTTCTTC	CASRTGTSGEYNEQFF
-	TRBV28	-	TRBJ1-4	TGTGCCAGCAGTCCACCCCCAGGGTCAAATGAAAAACTGTTTTTT	CASSPPPGSNEKLFF
-	TRBV5-1	TRBD1	TRBJ1-1	TGCGCCAGCAGATTGGACAGGGGGTATGTCACTGAAGCTTTCTTT	CASRLDRGYVTEAFF
-	TRBV11-2	-	TRBJ2-2	TGTGCCAGCAGCGTAGGGGCCCGGGAGCTGTTTTTT	CASSVGARELFF
-	TRBV28	TRBD1	TRBJ2-7	TGTGCCAGCAGTTGGACAGGGGGAACCTACGAGCAGTACTTC	CASSWTGGTYEQYF
-	TRBV5-8	TRBD1	TRBJ2-5	TGTGCCAGCAGCTCTAAAGCCGGGACAGACCAAGAGACCCAGTACTTC	CASSSKAGTDQETQYF
-	TRBV9	TRBD1	TRBJ2-7	TGTGCCAGCAGCCCACGGGACAGGTTCTCCTACGAGCAGTACTTC	CASSPRDRFSYEQYF
-	TRBV7-6	TRBD2	TRBJ2-1	TGTGCCAGCAGCTCCTTGACTAGCGGCCTCTACAATGAGCAGTTCTTC	CASSSLTSGLYNEQFF
-	TRBV28	-	TRBJ1-5	TGTGCCAGCAGAGGGGGGGCAGGTCAGCCCCAGCATTTT	CASRGGAGQPQHF
once	TRBV28	TRBD2	TRBJ2-1	TGTGCCAGCAGTAAAATAGGGACTAGCGGGAGTCTAGACAATGAGCAGTTCTTC	CASSKIGTSGSLDNEQFF
-	TRBV7-8	TRBD2	TRBJ2-7	TGTGCCAGCAGCTTTCCCGGGATTAGCGGGAGGGCCTCCCTTGGAGAGCAGTACTTC	CASSFPGISGRASLGEQYF
-	TRBV5-6	-	TRBJ2-3	TGTGCCAGCAGCTTGGAGGGGGTAGGCACAGATACGCAGTATTTT	CASSLEGVGTDTQYF
-	TRBV7-9	TRBD1	TRBJ1-2	TGTGCCAGCAGCCCACAGGGGTTGAGGGGTAACTATGGCTACACCTTC	CASSPQGLRGNYGYTF
-	TRBV27	TRBD1	TRBJ1-2	TGTGCCAGCAGTTTATTCGGGACAGGGGCGCAATCGGGAGGCGGCTACACCTTC	CASSLFGTGAQSGGGYTF